One sample yielded the 29 T cell receptor beta chains listed below, sequenced in a study of T cells after yellow fever vaccination. TCRdb reprocessed the 5' RACE reads with MiXCR, giving one entry per CDR3 protein. This sample has about 220,000 distinct CDR3 sequences, with roughly 3% found just once. Sequenced material: CD4+ T cells sorted from PBMCs, taken 10 days after the yellow fever booster vaccination. The receptor set was obtained from a young man who received the YFV17D yellow fever vaccine.

This clonotype showed up just a few times. The chain combines TRBV5-4 with TRBJ2-1, with 11 bases lining up with TRBD2. Germline CDR1 is SGHNT and CDR2 is YYREEE (reference sequence). V lost 3 bases and J lost 4; bases outside the gene matches: 3. The CDR3 totals 15 residues. CDR3 sequence reads: CASSSTSGIYNEQFF. In DNA form, the CDR3 reads TGTGCCAGCAGCTCGACTAGCGGGATTTACAATGAGCAGTTCTTC.

This clonotype was observed at least ten times. The gene calls are TRBV30 and TRBJ2-7, with D possibly matching TRBD2 (6 bases). The germline V gene encodes CDR1 GTSNPN and CDR2 SVGIG (reference sequence). This CDR3 spans 13 amino acids. With 0 bases removed from V and 6 bases from J, the gap between germline ends came to 12 bases. The CDR3 DNA reads TGTGCCTGGAGTGTAGCGGGCTTCTCCGAGCAGTACTTC. This encodes CAWSVAGFSEQYF.

This clonotype was found many times. V usage is TRBV20-1 and J usage is TRBJ1-4; D remains ambiguous. The CDR3 length is 15 residues. Germline lookup yields CDR1 DFQATT and CDR2 SNEGSKA (reference sequence). V gave up 6 bases and J gave up 3 bases, with 17 bases separating them. CDR3 nucleotide sequence: TGCAGTGCCCCCCGGGGAAGCGGGGCTAATGAAAAACTGTTTTTT. Translation: CSAPRGSGANEKLFF.

This clonotype has a count of ten or more. As DNA, the CDR3 is TGTGCCACCAGTTTCAGGAATGAGCAGTTCTTC. This codes for CATSFRNEQFF. The chain combines TRBV24-1 with TRBJ2-1; D gene ambiguous. This CDR3 spans 11 amino acids. CDR1 KGHDR and CDR2 SFDVKD come from the germline V gene. V was pared by 6 bases and J by 7 bases, with 6 bases between.

In its sample, this clonotype was seen a few times. The chain combines TRBV7-8 with TRBJ1-5; 7 bases map to TRBD1. This CDR3 spans 15 amino acids. Germline trimming cut 1 base from V and 2 bases from J; bases unmatched to any gene: 2. CDR1 is SGHVS and CDR2 is FQNEAQ in the germline V gene. CDR3: CASSLGGTGNQPQHF. As DNA, the CDR3 is TGTGCCAGCAGCTTAGGGGGGACAGGCAATCAGCCCCAGCATTTT.

The sample holds many counts of this clonotype. The J gene is TRBJ2-3, the V gene TRBV20-1, with unresolved D. The length of the CDR3 is 16 residues. Per the germline V gene, CDR1 is DFQATT and CDR2 is SNEGSKA (reference sequence). Trimming left V 0 bases short and J 7 bases short, with 20 bases between. The CDR3 region has the DNA TGCAGTGCTAGAGATCGGGTTGAGTTTATAGGCTATACGCAGTATTTT. It codes for CSARDRVEFIGYTQYF.

The genes are TRBV10-3 and TRBJ2-5; the D is unclear. CDR1 ENHRY and CDR2 SYGVKD come from the germline V gene. The V end was cut by 3 bases, the J end by 3 bases, with 5 bases between. There are 12 residues in the CDR3. The CDR3 reads CAISDDEETQYF. The CDR3, as DNA: TGTGCCATCAGTGATGACGAAGAGACCCAGTACTTC.

In its sample, this clonotype was seen a few times. The CDR3 here is CASRRGQGYEQYV. The CDR3, as DNA: TGCGCCAGCCGCCGGGGACAGGGTTACGAGCAGTACGTC. V gene TRBV5-1 combines with J gene TRBJ2-7, with 9 positions matching TRBD1. The germline V gene encodes CDR1 SGHRS and CDR2 YFSETQ. This CDR3 comprises 13 residues. The junction had 6 bases not matched to a gene; V was cut back by 7 bases and J by 4 bases.

This clonotype was seen many times. This chain uses TRBV10-3 with TRBJ1-1, with D possibly matching TRBD1 (5 bases). V was clipped by 4 bases and J by 8 bases, with 11 bases between them. The CDR3 sequence is 12 residues long. Germline CDR1 ENHRY, CDR2 SYGVKD. The CDR3 loop is CAISVTGAEAFF. The CDR3 DNA is TGTGCCATCAGTGTGACCGGGGCGGAAGCTTTCTTT.

The V and J genes are TRBV12-3 or TRBV12-4 and TRBJ2-7, with TRBD1 identical over 7 bases. V trimming: 6 bases; J trimming: 1 base; junction bases outside the gene matches: 9. The CDR3 consists of 15 residues. The CDR3 here is CASRPSTGVSYEQYF. In DNA form, the CDR3 reads TGTGCCAGCAGACCGTCCACAGGGGTTTCCTACGAGCAGTACTTC.

V gene TRBV7-2 combines with J gene TRBJ1-2; D perhaps matches TRBD1 (5 bases). CDR3 length: 13 amino acids. The germline gives CDR1 SGHTA, CDR2 FQGNSA. The V and J ends lost 6 bases and 4 bases respectively, with 12 bases between them. The CDR3 coding sequence is TGTGCCAGCAGTAATAGGGGTTCCTATGGCTACACCTTC. Its translation is CASSNRGSYGYTF.

This clonotype was detected only a few times. This chain uses TRBV10-3 with TRBJ1-2; D gene ambiguous. Trimming pared 6 bases from V and 1 base from J, leaving 3 bases between. The CDR3 totals 11 residues. CDR1 is ENHRY, CDR2 SYGVKD, per germline. CDR3 residues: CAISNNYGYTF. Written as DNA, the CDR3 is TGTGCCATCAGCAATAACTATGGCTACACCTTC.

This clonotype was observed many times. The rearrangement joins TRBV20-1 to TRBJ2-3, with D unclear. Germline V lookup: CDR1 DFQATT, CDR2 SNEGSKA (reference sequence). V lost 3 bases and J lost 7, with 8 bases in between. This CDR3 comprises 11 residues. This CDR3 reads CSASLLNTQYF. The CDR3 DNA reads TGCAGTGCTAGTCTACTGAATACGCAGTATTTT.

This clonotype has ten or more counts. As DNA, the CDR3 is TGCAGTGCTAATGATGTAGTTCAAGAGACCCAGTACTTC. Protein product: CSANDVVQETQYF. This chain links TRBV20-1 with TRBJ2-5; no clear D. CDR1 and CDR2 from the germline V gene are DFQATT and SNEGSKA (reference sequence). V was cut by 4 bases and J by 2 bases, with 11 bases left in between. The CDR3 is 13 amino acids.

This clonotype came up many times. The chain is built from TRBV7-2 and TRBJ2-5, with no clear D. CDR1 is SGHTA, CDR2 FQGNSA, per germline. This CDR3 spans 13 amino acids. Trimming removed 3 bases at V and 1 base at J, with 6 bases between. This CDR3 reads CASSFSFQETQYF. DNA of the CDR3: TGTGCCAGCAGCTTTTCTTTCCAAGAGACCCAGTACTTC.

V and J are TRBV5-1 and TRBJ1-1, with D maybe TRBD1 (5 bases). The CDR3 loop spans 14 amino acids. The V and J ends lost 6 bases and 4 bases respectively, with 16 bases between them. CDR1 and CDR2 (germline): SGHRS, YFSETQ. The CDR3 loop reads CASTQGTGSTEAFF. The CDR3 DNA reads as TGCGCCAGCACTCAAGGGACGGGGAGCACTGAAGCTTTCTTT.

In its sample, this clonotype was seen a few times. This chain's CDR3 is CASARYNEQFF. DNA for the CDR3: TGTGCCAGCGCGAGATACAATGAGCAGTTCTTC. V and J are TRBV2 and TRBJ2-1; the D is unclear. The CDR3 is 11 residues long. Germline V gene lookup returns CDR1 SNHLY and CDR2 FYNNEI. V was shortened by 8 bases and J by 4 bases, with 6 bases between the two germline ends.

The genes are TRBV12-3 or TRBV12-4 and TRBJ1-5, with D perhaps matching TRBD1 (5 bases). Deletions cut 9 bases from V and 3 bases from J, with 18 bases between. The length of the CDR3 is 15 residues. CDR3 DNA sequence: TGTGCCAGGTCACTGGGGAGCAGGGTCAATCAGCCCCAGCATTTT. Residues: CARSLGSRVNQPQHF.

This clonotype was seen at least ten times. V and J are TRBV7-2 and TRBJ2-1; D ambiguous. Germline V gene sequence: CDR1 SGHTA, CDR2 FQGNSA. V lost 2 bases and J 0 bases, leaving 8 bases between the germline ends. The CDR3 has 15 residues. The CDR3 sequence is CASSLRSSSYNEQFF. As DNA, the CDR3 is TGTGCCAGCAGCTTACGGAGCAGCTCCTACAATGAGCAGTTCTTC.

Only a few counts were recorded for this clonotype. The rearrangement joins TRBV24-1 to TRBJ2-7, with 7 nucleotides matching TRBD1. The germline gives CDR1 KGHDR, CDR2 SFDVKD. V lost 11 bases and J lost 5; bases outside the gene matches: 2. This CDR3 is 10 amino acids long. The CDR3 sequence: CANDRDEQYF. CDR3 nucleotide sequence: TGTGCCAACGACAGGGACGAGCAGTACTTC.

This clonotype was detected a few times. The rearrangement links TRBV20-1 to TRBJ1-6, with TRBD1 as a possible D gene (5 bases). V lost 5 bases to trimming and J lost 2 bases, with 10 bases between them. The CDR3 is made up of 14 amino acids. CDR1 and CDR2 (germline): DFQATT, SNEGSKA (reference sequence). As DNA, the CDR3 is TGCAGTGCTCGTCAGGGCCCCTATAATTCACCCCTCCACTTT. Translating gives CSARQGPYNSPLHF.

The sample holds a few counts of this clonotype. This sequence joins TRBV5-1 and TRBJ2-6, with a possible D match to TRBD2 (5 bases). Deletions cut 0 bases from V and 3 bases from J, with 10 bases between. The CDR3 loop spans 16 amino acids. Germline lookup yields CDR1 SGHRS and CDR2 YFSETQ. CDR3 residues: CASSLEFGVGANVLTF. CDR3 sequence (DNA): TGCGCCAGCAGCTTGGAGTTCGGGGTTGGGGCCAACGTCCTGACTTTC.

There are many counts of this clonotype. The chain joins TRBV23-1 to TRBJ2-1; the match to TRBD1 covers 7 bases. TRBV23-1 is recorded as an ORF, its role being uncertain. This CDR3 spans 14 amino acids. With 3 bases clipped from V and 4 bases from J, the junction kept 3 bases outside the gene matches. CDR3 sequence: CASSHPGQYNEQFF. CDR3 nucleotide sequence: TGCGCCAGCAGTCACCCGGGACAGTACAATGAGCAGTTCTTC.

V usage is TRBV2 and J usage is TRBJ1-5; D possibly corresponds to TRBD1 (5 bases). Germline-derived CDR1 and CDR2 are SNHLY and FYNNEI. V was trimmed by 8 bases and J by 0 bases, leaving 11 bases between them. The CDR3 runs to 14 residues. CDR3: CASGGDGSNQPQHF. Here the CDR3 DNA reads TGTGCCAGCGGGGGGGACGGTAGCAATCAGCCCCAGCATTTT.

J is TRBJ2-1 and V is TRBV6-1; 7 bases are shared with TRBD1. Germline lookup yields CDR1 MNHNS and CDR2 SASEGT. V lost 4 bases to trimming and J lost 3 bases; unmatched junction nucleotides: 6. The CDR3 contains 15 residues. For the CDR3, the DNA is TGTGCCAGCAGTGCTCCGGGACAGCTCTACAATGAGCAGTTCTTC. Its protein product is CASSAPGQLYNEQFF.

This clonotype was counted between two and nine times. An end of the junction differs from the germline gene, which may be a read error. The V gene is TRBV7-2, the J gene TRBJ1-6; no definite D call. CDR3 length: 14 amino acids. CDR1 SGHTA and CDR2 FQGNSA come from the germline V gene. This CDR3 is CASSLEAVSSSLHF. CDR3 nucleotides: TGTGCCAGCAGCTTAGAAGCAGTCTCTTCATCCCTCCACTTT.

This chain connects TRBV12-3 or TRBV12-4 to TRBJ1-2; D is uncertain. V shed 3 bases and J shed 5 bases, with 13 bases lying between them. CDR3 length: 14 amino acids. The CDR3 nucleotides are TGTGCCAGCAGTTTGGCGTCTACTCGTTATGGCTACACCTTC. Translation: CASSLASTRYGYTF.

The chain couples TRBV6-2 or TRBV6-3 to TRBJ1-4, with D unresolved. The germline V and J ends were trimmed by 2 bases and 4 bases, with 5 bases remaining between them. The V gene's germline CDR1 is MNHEY and CDR2 SVGEGT. CDR3 size: 13 residues. The CDR3 loop reads CASSYVNNEKLFF. Here the CDR3 DNA reads TGTGCCAGCAGTTACGTGAATAATGAAAAACTGTTTTTT.

This clonotype was recorded many times. The chain recombines TRBV28 with TRBJ2-4; D is unclear. V was shortened by 6 bases and J by 6 bases, with 9 bases between the two germline ends. Germline V CDR1 and CDR2: MDHEN, SYDVKM. The CDR3 covers 12 residues. CDR3 bases: TGTGCCAGCAGGGGGTTAGGAAACATTCAGTACTTC. This translates into CASRGLGNIQYF.